Here is one T cell receptor beta chain with its context. J lost 4 bases, V lost 3 bases, and 3 bases had no gene match. CDR3 length: 14 amino acids. Germline CDR1 is DFQATT and CDR2 is SNEGSKA (reference sequence). In the original processing: Reference gene primers were amplified, and this amplification served to estimate nucleated cell counts. Assay: immunoSEQ multiplex PCR; the TCRdb copy retains only in-frame clones and omits some. V and J calls and clone size are those listed in that table; D and trimming were worked out from the DNA. The data contain about 130,000 clones, 60% to 80% of them singletons. The data originate from a study of blood T cell repertoires in COVID-19. In the study overall: Researchers got acute and convalescent COVID-19 samples from the United States, Italy and Spain. PBMCs, B-cell-depleted T cells, or T cells provided the cDNA or gDNA that made up the material.

The sequence was collected from a woman aged 70-85 years with acute or convalescent COVID-19. The chain uses TRBV20-1 and TRBJ2-2; 9 bases align to TRBD2. Sequencing was carried out using peripheral blood. CDR3: CSASSSGVTGELFF. The CDR3 nucleotides read TGCAGTGCTAGTTCTAGCGGGGTCACCGGGGAGCTGTTTTTT.